One and the same sample provided the 32 T cell receptor beta chains below, sequenced in a study of cytomegalovirus exposure and HLA in healthy donors. Using immunoSEQ multiplex PCR, the repertoire was profiled, and TCRdb retains in-frame clones only, with some absent. The sample lists about 120,000 clones, 86% occurring once. Sequenced material: PBMCs. The source of these receptors is a young man in good health and CMV-seronegative.

V gene TRBV11-2 combines with J gene TRBJ2-3; D might be TRBD1 (8 bases). V was pared by 3 bases and J by 5 bases, with 15 bases between. Germline assignment: CDR1 SGHAT and CDR2 FQNNGV. This CDR3 contains 15 residues. For the CDR3, the DNA is TGTGCCAGCAGCTTCGGACAGGGCGGGGGAGATACGCAGTATTTT. Its translation is CASSFGQGGGDTQYF.

The CDR3 region has the DNA TGTGCCAGCAGCCCTGGCCTGGTCGGGGACATTCAGTACTTC. Translated, it gives CASSPGLVGDIQYF. This chain links TRBV7-6 with TRBJ2-4; the D gene is possibly TRBD2 (5 bases). CDR1 and CDR2 from the germline V gene are SGHVS and FNYEAQ. The CDR3 contains 14 residues. V lost 5 bases and J 8 bases, leaving 16 bases between the germline ends.

This chain connects TRBV9 to TRBJ2-1; the match to TRBD2 covers 13 bases. This CDR3 contains 16 residues. V gave up 1 base and J gave up 5 bases; unmatched junction bases: 3. Germline CDR1 SGDLS, CDR2 YYNGEE. The CDR3 sequence: CASSVTGTSGNNEQFF. CDR3 DNA sequence: TGTGCCAGCAGCGTAACCGGGACTAGCGGGAACAATGAGCAGTTCTTC.

V usage is TRBV5-1 and J usage is TRBJ2-3; TRBD1 matches 9 bases. The ends lost 4 bases at V and 2 bases at J; junction bases unmatched: 14. Germline-derived CDR1 and CDR2 are SGHRS and YFSETQ. The length of the CDR3 is 18 residues. The CDR3, as DNA: TGCGCCAGCAGCCCTCGTCCCGGGACAGGGTTCGACACAGATACGCAGTATTTT. Its protein product is CASSPRPGTGFDTDTQYF.

Here the CDR3 DNA reads TGTGCCAGCAGACCTCGGACAGTCACAGATACGCAGTATTTT. Amino acids: CASRPRTVTDTQYF. V gene TRBV6-5 combines with J gene TRBJ2-3; possibly TRBD1 for D (6 bases). Germline V lookup: CDR1 MNHEY, CDR2 SVGAGI. V was pared by 6 bases and J by 2 bases, with 12 bases between. The CDR3 length is 14 residues.

The V call is TRBV6-6, the J call TRBJ1-4; possibly TRBD1 for D (5 bases). The CDR3 is 14 amino acids. Trimming removed 2 bases at V and 8 bases at J, with 12 bases between. The germline gives CDR1 MNHNY, CDR2 SVGAGI (reference sequence). The chain's CDR3 is CASSYIGGGEKLFF. Here the CDR3 DNA reads TGTGCCAGCAGTTACATTGGGGGAGGAGAAAAACTGTTTTTT.

Written as DNA, the CDR3 is TGTGCCAGCACCTTATCGGGGTCCTACGAGCAGTACTTC. Amino acid sequence: CASTLSGSYEQYF. The chain links TRBV5-6 to TRBJ2-7; a weak D match, TRBD2 (5 bases). The CDR3 totals 13 residues. Germline V gene sequence: CDR1 SGHDT, CDR2 YYEEEE. V lost 6 bases, J lost 1 base, and 11 bases lay in between.

Only a few counts were recorded for this clone. The chain is built from TRBV4-2 and TRBJ2-7; 7 bases align to TRBD2. This CDR3 comprises 17 residues. CDR1 and CDR2 from the germline V gene are LGHNA and YNFKEQ. J was trimmed by 5 bases and V by 0 bases; bases with no gene match: 13. The CDR3 is CASSQESFGRERNEQYF. DNA of the CDR3: TGTGCCAGCAGCCAAGAGAGCTTTGGGCGGGAGCGGAACGAGCAGTACTTC.

The J gene is TRBJ2-1, the V gene TRBV9, with 7 bases that match TRBD1. Germline V lookup: CDR1 SGDLS, CDR2 YYNGEE. The CDR3 has 13 residues. Trimming cost V 4 bases and J 4 bases; bases outside gene matches: 2. CDR3 sequence reads: CASSPGGYNEQFF. CDR3 bases: TGTGCCAGCAGCCCAGGGGGTTACAATGAGCAGTTCTTC.

The rearrangement uses TRBV2 and TRBJ1-6; D is possibly TRBD1 (6 bases). The CDR3 has 15 residues. The germline gives CDR1 SNHLY, CDR2 FYNNEI. With 4 bases removed from V and 6 bases from J, the gap between germline ends came to 13 bases. The CDR3 region has the DNA TGTGCCAGCAGTGGAAGGCAGGGGAGTAATTCACCCCTCCACTTT. This translates into CASSGRQGSNSPLHF.

The genes are TRBV6-4 and TRBJ2-1, with TRBD2 matching over 11 bases. V trimming: 2 bases; J trimming: 8 bases; junction bases outside the gene matches: 8. The CDR3 runs to 16 residues. CDR1 MRHNA and CDR2 SNTAGT come from the germline V gene. The CDR3 here is CASSDGLAGGPDEQFF. In nucleotides, the CDR3 is TGTGCCAGCAGTGACGGCTTAGCGGGAGGGCCCGATGAGCAGTTCTTC.

This chain joins TRBV5-1 and TRBJ2-2; weak D call: TRBD2 (6 bases). CDR3 length: 15 residues. CDR1 and CDR2 (germline): SGHRS, YFSETQ. V shed 3 bases and J shed 0 bases, with 9 bases lying between them. This chain's CDR3 is CASSSGTSNTGELFF. CDR3 nucleotide sequence: TGCGCCAGCAGCTCCGGGACTTCGAACACCGGGGAGCTGTTTTTT.

The rearrangement uses TRBV6-5 and TRBJ2-1; D is undetermined. The CDR3 runs to 11 residues. Germline assignment: CDR1 MNHEY and CDR2 SVGAGI. Trimming shortened V by 8 bases and J by 7 bases, and 9 bases separated the two germline ends. CDR3 in DNA: TGTGCCAGCCAACTGCAAAATGAGCAGTTCTTC. As protein: CASQLQNEQFF.

The gene calls are TRBV7-2 and TRBJ2-7; 10 nucleotides agree with TRBD2. Germline lookup yields CDR1 SGHTA and CDR2 FQGNSA. The ends lost 4 bases at V and 4 bases at J; junction bases unmatched: 7. This CDR3 is 15 amino acids long. The CDR3 DNA reads TGTGCCAGCAGCTCAACTAGCGGGAATGGGTACGAGCAGTACTTC. Translated: CASSSTSGNGYEQYF.

The chain is built from TRBV27 and TRBJ2-3; 7 nucleotides agree with TRBD2. The V segment lost 3 bases and the J segment 0 bases; nucleotides outside the gene matches: 3. Germline V gene data show CDR1 as MNHEY and CDR2 as SMNVEV (reference sequence). This CDR3 region has 15 residues. DNA for the CDR3: TGTGCCAGCAGTTTGCGGGGGACTAGCACAGATACGCAGTATTTT. Protein: CASSLRGTSTDTQYF.

This clone has only one observation. This chain connects TRBV27 to TRBJ2-1; tentatively, D is TRBD2 (5 bases). With 3 bases removed from V and 0 bases from J, the gap between germline ends came to 9 bases. Germline CDR1 is MNHEY and CDR2 is SMNVEV (reference sequence). This CDR3 is built from 15 residues. CDR3: CASSFRGFSYNEQFF. CDR3 in DNA: TGTGCCAGCAGTTTTCGGGGATTCTCCTACAATGAGCAGTTCTTC.

The gene calls are TRBV5-1 and TRBJ1-4; 8 bases are shared with TRBD1. The CDR3 covers 15 residues. In germline, CDR1 is SGHRS, CDR2 YFSETQ. The ends lost 5 bases at V and 8 bases at J; junction bases unmatched: 11. In DNA form, the CDR3 reads TGCGCCAGCAGGGACACCCAGGGGGCTGAGGAAAAACTGTTTTTT. This gives the protein CASRDTQGAEEKLFF.

The chain has TRBV27 and TRBJ2-1; TRBD2 matches at 10 bases. The CDR3 runs to 17 residues. Germline trimming cut 4 bases from V and 2 bases from J; bases unmatched to any gene: 8. From germline, CDR1 is MNHEY and CDR2 SMNVEV (reference sequence). In DNA form, the CDR3 reads TGTGCCAGCAGTTCATTCTTAAGCGGGGGGGCCTACAATGAGCAGTTCTTC. Encoded protein: CASSSFLSGGAYNEQFF.

The chain carries TRBV5-1 and TRBJ2-3, with a weak D call TRBD2 (6 bases). Looked up from germline, CDR1 is SGHRS and CDR2 is YFSETQ. CDR3 length: 15 amino acids. Trimming removed 0 bases from V and 0 bases from J, with 8 bases in between. The CDR3 loop is CASSLAGTSTDTQYF. CDR3 coding DNA: TGCGCCAGCAGCTTGGCGGGGACTAGCACAGATACGCAGTATTTT. Drawing the rest from reference TRBV5-1 and TRBJ2-3, the complete variable domain is KAGVTQTPRYLIKTRGQQVTLSCSPISGHRSVSWYQQTPGQGLQFLFEYFSETQRNKGNFPGRFSGRQFSNSRSEMNVSTLELGDSALYLCASSLAGTSTDTQYFGPGTRLTVL.

The rearrangement uses TRBV2 and TRBJ1-2; D is unclear. V was clipped by 2 bases and J by 2 bases, with 6 bases between them. Looked up from germline, CDR1 is SNHLY and CDR2 is FYNNEI. The length of the CDR3 is 13 residues. This CDR3 is CASSEPGNYGYTF. The CDR3 DNA follows: TGTGCCAGCAGTGAACCAGGCAACTATGGCTACACCTTC.

The chain couples TRBV7-9 to TRBJ1-2; D is perhaps TRBD1 (6 bases). The CDR3 is 14 amino acids. Germline V gives CDR1 SEHNR, CDR2 FQNEAQ (reference sequence). V lost 3 bases, J lost 7 bases, and 15 bases lay in between. As DNA, the CDR3 is TGTGCCAGCAGCTTGCCGACAGGCTACTCTGGCTACACCTTC. This sequence encodes CASSLPTGYSGYTF.

The J gene is TRBJ1-2, the V gene TRBV18, with 7 bases identical to TRBD1. Germline values: CDR1 KGHSH, CDR2 LQKENI. Trimming cost V 3 bases and J 7 bases; bases outside gene matches: 14. The CDR3 totals 16 residues. CDR3 amino acids: CASSPFGQAGPGGYTF. CDR3 nucleotides: TGTGCCAGCTCACCTTTCGGACAGGCGGGACCTGGTGGCTACACCTTC.

The chain joins TRBV7-9 to TRBJ2-1; TRBD1 is a possible D gene (5 bases). Looked up from germline, CDR1 is SEHNR and CDR2 is FQNEAQ (reference sequence). V lost 6 bases, J lost 1 base, and 13 bases lay in between. The length of the CDR3 is 15 residues. CDR3 coding DNA: TGTGCCAGCAGTCCCACGACAGATTCCTACAATGAGCAGTTCTTC. It translates to CASSPTTDSYNEQFF.

The chain employs TRBV30 and TRBJ2-7; D is unclear. This CDR3 has 14 residues. Trimming removed 0 bases from V and 4 bases from J, with 13 bases in between. Germline CDR1 is GTSNPN and CDR2 is SVGIG (reference sequence). DNA of the CDR3: TGTGCCTGGAGTGTTATGGGCAGCTCGTACGAGCAGTACTTC. It translates to CAWSVMGSSYEQYF.

This sequence joins TRBV10-3 and TRBJ2-3; maybe TRBD2 (5 bases). Germline values: CDR1 ENHRY, CDR2 SYGVKD. This CDR3 has 14 amino acids. Trimming took off 9 bases at V and 3 bases at J, with 16 bases between the two ends. CDR3 protein: CAISRGGSTDTQYF. CDR3 nucleotides: TGTGCCATATCGAGAGGAGGCTCAACAGATACGCAGTATTTT.

The chain recombines TRBV27 with TRBJ2-7, with 8 bases identical to TRBD2. This CDR3 comprises 13 residues. With V trimmed by 6 bases and J by 4 bases, 5 bases remained unmatched. Germline-derived CDR1 and CDR2 are MNHEY and SMNVEV (reference sequence). The CDR3 DNA sequence: TGTGCCAGCAGGGGGGCGGGGGGATACGAGCAGTACTTC. The encoded protein is CASRGAGGYEQYF.

Turning to this clone: The DNA is omitted, as the CDR3 cannot be located on it reliably, and the CDR3 follows TCRdb's listing. The genes are TRBV5-4 and TRBJ2-1; the table's D call TRBD2 went unverified against the DNA. The germline CDR1 and CDR2 sequences are SGHNT and YYREEE (reference sequence). The CDR3 is 14 amino acids long, termini counted. The CDR3 loop reads CASRGEQFFGGEVF.

The chain has TRBV5-5 and TRBJ2-5; D possibly corresponds to TRBD2 (5 bases). Germline V gives CDR1 SGHKS, CDR2 YYEKEE (reference sequence). This CDR3 is 14 amino acids long. Trimming left V 6 bases short and J 0 bases short, with 12 bases between. The CDR3 reads CASTGVTYQETQYF. CDR3 nucleotides: TGTGCCAGCACCGGGGTCACATACCAAGAGACCCAGTACTTC.

The sample holds one count of this clone. The rearrangement uses TRBV7-9 and TRBJ1-1, with 8 bases that match TRBD1. V shed 0 bases, J shed 3 bases, and the junction held 3 bases outside the gene matches. CDR1 and CDR2 from the germline V gene are SEHNR and FQNEAQ (reference sequence). The CDR3 is 15 residues long. In DNA form, the CDR3 reads TGTGCCAGCAGCTTAGCGCAGGGGGCCTACACTGAAGCTTTCTTT. It encodes CASSLAQGAYTEAFF.

The chain joins TRBV18 to TRBJ2-1; tentative D call: TRBD1 (7 bases). Trimming removed 1 base from V and 2 bases from J, with 12 bases in between. CDR3 length equals 16 residues. Germline loops: CDR1 KGHSH, CDR2 LQKENI. CDR3 bases: TGTGCCAGCTCACCACAAGGAGGGGGCGCCTACAATGAGCAGTTCTTC. Translated, it gives CASSPQGGGAYNEQFF.

This clone was seen just once. J is TRBJ2-3 and V is TRBV2; 12 bases are shared with TRBD2. Germline trimming cut 7 bases from V and 2 bases from J; bases unmatched to any gene: 7. Germline CDR1 SNHLY, CDR2 FYNNEI. The CDR3 is made up of 16 amino acids. The CDR3 here is CASTRGLAGFTDTQYF. The DNA of the CDR3 is TGTGCCAGCACCCGAGGACTAGCGGGGTTCACAGATACGCAGTATTTT.

The rearrangement links TRBV2 to TRBJ2-5, with D possibly being TRBD1 (5 bases). The length of the CDR3 is 13 residues. With 4 bases removed from V and 5 bases from J, the gap between germline ends came to 11 bases. Germline V gene lookup returns CDR1 SNHLY and CDR2 FYNNEI. CDR3 loop: CASSVDRTETQYF. In nucleotides, the CDR3 is TGTGCCAGCAGTGTAGACAGAACGGAGACCCAGTACTTC.